The 20 T cell receptor beta chains reported below all come from one sample, sequenced in a study of CD8 T cells in ankylosing spondylitis. General study findings and limits: What seemed typical of ankylosing spondylitis blood was a TCR beta motif built from roughly eight highly homologous variants.

These receptors are not linked to any known antigen. TCRdb processed the 5' RACE reads anew with MiXCR; each CDR3 protein has one entry. This sample has about 440,000 distinct CDR3 sequences, with roughly 15% found just once. The material sequenced was blood, either unsorted or a sorted T cell fraction (not recorded which). Source of these receptors: a male donor with ankylosing spondylitis.

In its sample, this clonotype was seen a few times. V is TRBV3-1 and J is TRBJ2-1, with unresolved D. Looked up from germline, CDR1 is LGHDT and CDR2 is YNNKEL (reference sequence). This CDR3 comprises 17 residues. V lost 2 bases to trimming and J lost 4 bases, with 18 bases between them. This CDR3 reads CASSQQVLAETYNEQFF. The DNA of the CDR3 is TGTGCCAGCAGCCAACAAGTGCTTGCGGAGACATACAATGAGCAGTTCTTC.

The chain uses TRBV2 and TRBJ1-4; D is uncertain. This CDR3 has 18 amino acids. V lost 6 bases and J 8 bases, leaving 28 bases between the germline ends. The germline CDR1 and CDR2 sequences are SNHLY and FYNNEI. CDR3 loop: CASSGWLGPIRSGEKLFF. The CDR3, as DNA: TGTGCCAGCAGCGGCTGGCTCGGACCTATCCGATCGGGCGAAAAACTGTTTTTT.

This clonotype occurred a few times. One end of the junction varies from germline; a read error may be responsible. The J gene is TRBJ2-3, the V gene TRBV3-1; D remains unclear. The CDR3 has 12 amino acids. CDR1 and CDR2 (germline): LGHDT, YNNKEL (reference sequence). In nucleotides, the CDR3 is TGCGCCAGCTCGGGCCCCACAGATACGCAGTATTTT. Amino acid sequence: CASSGPTDTQYF.

The rearrangement links TRBV30 to TRBJ1-2; D perhaps matches TRBD1 (6 bases). The CDR3 sequence is 13 residues long. Germline CDR1 is GTSNPN and CDR2 is SVGIG (reference sequence). Trimming cost V 3 bases and J 8 bases, with 16 bases left between them. The CDR3 region is CAWRSSGGRGYTF. The CDR3 DNA reads TGTGCCTGGAGATCTAGCGGGGGCCGGGGCTACACCTTC.

The sample holds many counts of this clonotype. The chain is built from TRBV7-2 and TRBJ2-4; D is uncertain. CDR3 length: 11 residues. Between the trimmed V and J ends, which lost 6 bases and 6 bases, there was a span of 6 bases. Germline V gives CDR1 SGHTA, CDR2 FQGNSA. The CDR3 nucleotides read TGTGCCAGCAGTCCTGGAAACATTCAGTACTTC. It yields the protein CASSPGNIQYF.

J is TRBJ2-2 and V is TRBV18, with D unresolved. There are 16 residues in the CDR3. Trimming left V 3 bases short and J 4 bases short, with 15 bases between. CDR1 KGHSH and CDR2 LQKENI come from the germline V gene. In nucleotides, the CDR3 is TGTGCCAGCTCACCTGTCATTGCAGGAACCACCGGGGAGCTGTTTTTT. Its protein product is CASSPVIAGTTGELFF.

This clonotype was seen more than once but under ten times. This chain connects TRBV9 to TRBJ2-1; 7 nucleotides align to TRBD2. V was clipped by 3 bases and J by 0 bases; unmatched bases: 3. This CDR3 spans 15 amino acids. CDR1 and CDR2 (germline): SGDLS, YYNGEE. The CDR3 nucleotides read TGTGCCAGCAGCGCTGGGACTAACTCCTACAATGAGCAGTTCTTC. Amino acids: CASSAGTNSYNEQFF.

The rearrangement joins TRBV20-1 to TRBJ1-2, with 7 positions matching TRBD1. There are 14 residues in the CDR3. Trimming removed 4 bases from V and 3 bases from J; junction bases left unmatched: 8. CDR1 is DFQATT and CDR2 is SNEGSKA in the germline V gene (reference sequence). The CDR3 DNA sequence: TGCAGTGCTACCCACAGGGGTTTTCACTATGGCTACACCTTC. It codes for CSATHRGFHYGYTF.

This clonotype was seen more than once but under ten times. The chain employs TRBV6-5 and TRBJ1-3, with TRBD1 matching 8 bases. The CDR3 length is 16 residues. The J segment lost 0 bases and the V segment lost 4 bases, leaving 5 bases of the junction unmatched. Germline V gives CDR1 MNHEY, CDR2 SVGAGI. CDR3 DNA sequence: TGTGCCAGCAGTTGGGGACAGGCAAGCTCTGGAAACACCATATATTTT. Protein sequence: CASSWGQASSGNTIYF.

The chain uses TRBV19 and TRBJ1-2; 7 bases match TRBD1. This CDR3 is 14 amino acids long. Losses at the gene ends were 4 bases for V and 4 bases for J; bases not matched to a gene: 6. Germline lookup yields CDR1 LNHDA and CDR2 SQIVND (reference sequence). The CDR3 bases are TGTGCCAGTAGTACCCCGGGACAGACCTATGGCTACACCTTC. Amino acid sequence: CASSTPGQTYGYTF.

This chain joins TRBV7-2 and TRBJ1-5, with D uncertain. Germline V gene data show CDR1 as SGHTA and CDR2 as FQGNSA. Trimming shortened V by 5 bases and J by 4 bases, and 9 bases separated the two germline ends. The CDR3 covers 13 residues. The CDR3 DNA reads TGTGCCAGCAGCCCAGAGAATAATCAGCCCCAGCATTTT. Protein: CASSPENNQPQHF.

This clonotype was detected many times. The chain joins TRBV20-1 to TRBJ1-6; a weak D match, TRBD1 (5 bases). V was clipped by 3 bases and J by 14 bases, with 14 bases between them. This CDR3 has 12 residues. The germline gives CDR1 DFQATT, CDR2 SNEGSKA (reference sequence). Written as DNA, the CDR3 is TGCAGTGCTAGGGGTGACAGAAGGACCCTCCACTTT. It codes for CSARGDRRTLHF.

This clonotype has only a few counts. The chain employs TRBV20-1 and TRBJ2-7, with 9 bases fitting TRBD2. Unmatched junction bases numbered 14, after V lost 0 bases and J lost 5 bases. From germline, CDR1 is DFQATT and CDR2 SNEGSKA (reference sequence). There are 17 residues in the CDR3. The CDR3 coding sequence is TGCAGTGCTAGAGATGGGGTAGAGCGGGAGGTTTCCCACGAGCAGTACTTC. Translation: CSARDGVEREVSHEQYF.

At least ten counts were recorded for this clonotype. This chain uses TRBV12-3 or TRBV12-4 with TRBJ2-3; the D is unclear. This CDR3 region has 15 residues. V lost 3 bases to trimming and J lost 6 bases, with 16 bases between them. The CDR3 loop is CASSLAGLAGDTQYF. The CDR3 DNA follows: TGTGCCAGCAGTTTGGCCGGGTTAGCTGGGGATACGCAGTATTTT.

This clonotype has only a few counts. This chain joins TRBV4-1 and TRBJ2-3, with 13 bases that match TRBD2. The length of the CDR3 is 16 residues. With 2 bases clipped from V and 8 bases from J, the junction kept 7 bases outside the gene matches. CDR1 MGHRA and CDR2 YSYEKL come from the germline V gene. The CDR3 is CASSQTTSGGAGTQYF. CDR3 sequence (DNA): TGCGCCAGCAGCCAAACAACTAGCGGGGGGGCCGGTACGCAGTATTTT.

This sequence joins TRBV20-1 and TRBJ2-1; no clear D gene. V lost 3 bases to trimming and J lost 6 bases, with 12 bases between them. The CDR3 is 13 residues long. The germline gives CDR1 DFQATT, CDR2 SNEGSKA (reference sequence). For the CDR3, the DNA is TGCAGTGCTAGTCCTCGGAGAGCCAATGAGCAGTTCTTC. Its translation: CSASPRRANEQFF.

This clonotype showed up many times. The V and J genes are TRBV29-1 and TRBJ2-5; TRBD1 aligns across 7 bases. Germline V gives CDR1 SQVTM, CDR2 ANQGSEA. The ends lost 7 bases at V and 1 base at J; junction bases unmatched: 6. CDR3 size: 13 residues. CDR3 sequence: CSGARGTQETQYF. The CDR3 DNA follows: TGCAGCGGGGCCAGGGGGACCCAAGAGACCCAGTACTTC.

This clonotype came up many times. The chain has TRBV7-9 and TRBJ2-1, with 10 bases that match TRBD1. Germline trimming cut 5 bases from V and 6 bases from J; bases unmatched to any gene: 7. Germline values: CDR1 SEHNR, CDR2 FQNEAQ (reference sequence). The CDR3 covers 15 residues. This CDR3 reads CASSPRDRGSNEQFF. The CDR3 DNA follows: TGTGCCAGCAGCCCCCGGGACAGGGGTTCCAATGAGCAGTTCTTC. The complete variable domain, with remaining parts taken from reference TRBV7-9 and TRBJ2-1, reads DTGVSQNPRHKITKRGQNVTFRCDPISEHNRLYWYRQTLGQGPEFLTYFQNEAQLEKSRLLSDRFSAERPKGSFSTLEIQRTEQGDSAMYLCASSPRDRGSNEQFFGPGTRLTVL.

Only a few counts were recorded for this clonotype. The chain combines TRBV20-1 with TRBJ2-5; 7 positions agree with TRBD2. The germline V gene has CDR1 DFQATT and CDR2 SNEGSKA (reference sequence). This CDR3 contains 14 residues. The ends lost 0 bases at V and 1 base at J; junction bases unmatched: 2. This chain's CDR3 is CSARESGAQETQYF. The CDR3 DNA follows: TGCAGTGCTAGAGAGAGCGGGGCCCAAGAGACCCAGTACTTC.

The sample holds a few counts of this clonotype. J is TRBJ2-5 and V is TRBV3-1; D is uncertain. Germline CDR1 LGHDT, CDR2 YNNKEL (reference sequence). The CDR3 loop spans 15 amino acids. V shed 1 base and J shed 0 bases, with 9 bases lying between them. CDR3 amino acids: CASSQGLQNQETQYF. CDR3 in DNA: TGTGCCAGCAGCCAAGGTCTCCAGAACCAAGAGACCCAGTACTTC.